The clone carrying this TCR beta chain has a single count. Its antigen is still unknown. The data derive from a study of T cell responses to AZD1222 COVID-19 vaccine. At the level of the study: Second doses that came at about 4 or about 12 weeks were put together. Study-level findings and limits: Donors in the cohort were predominantly white British and more often female, and clonal diversity was possibly underestimated. Just a handful of AZD1222 recipients tested seropositive at baseline. Repertoires were collected only later (after the peak T cell response had occurred).

Germline V gene sequence: CDR1 MDHEN, CDR2 SYDVKM. The CDR3 has 14 amino acids. V was cut by 6 bases and J by 3 bases, with 14 bases left in between. Assay: immunoSEQ multiplex PCR; the TCRdb copy retains only in-frame clones and omits some. The data show more than 150,000 clones, around 92% seen once. The sequencing used peripheral blood, collected on day 0 of AZD1222 vaccination. The rearrangement links TRBV28 to TRBJ1-2; possibly TRBD1 for D (6 bases). The source is an adult in good health. In nucleotides, the CDR3 is TGTGCCAGCAGGGGGGGGGCTGAATACTATGGCTACACCTTC. It specifies CASRGGAEYYGYTF.